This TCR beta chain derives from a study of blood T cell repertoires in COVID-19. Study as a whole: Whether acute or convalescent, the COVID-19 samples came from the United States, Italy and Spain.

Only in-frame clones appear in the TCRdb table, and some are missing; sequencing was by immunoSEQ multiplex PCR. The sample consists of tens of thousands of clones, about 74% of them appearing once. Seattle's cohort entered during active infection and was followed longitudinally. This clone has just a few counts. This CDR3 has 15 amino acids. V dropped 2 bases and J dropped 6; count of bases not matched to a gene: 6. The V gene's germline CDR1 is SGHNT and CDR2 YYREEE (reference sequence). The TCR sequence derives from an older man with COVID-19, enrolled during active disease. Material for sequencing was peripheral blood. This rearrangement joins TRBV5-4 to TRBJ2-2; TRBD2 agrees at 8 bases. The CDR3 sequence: CASSFGAGAAGELFF. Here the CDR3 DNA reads TGTGCCAGCAGCTTCGGAGCGGGAGCGGCCGGGGAGCTGTTTTTT.